The 24 T cell receptor beta chains below were found in one sample sequenced in a study of blood T cell repertoires in COVID-19. Assay: immunoSEQ multiplex PCR; the TCRdb copy retains only in-frame clones and omits some. The table includes about 75,000 clones, around 83% detected once. The material sequenced was peripheral blood. The receptor set was obtained from a woman in her fifties or sixties with acute or convalescent COVID-19.

V gene TRBV4-2 combines with J gene TRBJ1-4; D possibly corresponds to TRBD1 (5 bases). The CDR3 is made up of 14 amino acids. CDR1 is LGHNA and CDR2 is YNFKEQ in the germline V gene. The V gene lost 0 bases and the J gene lost 7 bases, with 9 bases spanning the gap. The DNA for the CDR3 is TGTGCCAGCAGCCAAGAACAGGCGCGTGAAAAACTGTTTTTT. Amino acids: CASSQEQAREKLFF.

This chain joins TRBV19 and TRBJ1-4, with unresolved D. Germline lookup yields CDR1 LNHDA and CDR2 SQIVND (reference sequence). The CDR3 spans 13 residues. Deletions cut 7 bases from V and 0 bases from J, with 6 bases between. The CDR3 sequence: CASTTATNEKLFF. In nucleotides, the CDR3 is TGTGCCAGTACCACTGCAACTAATGAAAAACTGTTTTTT.

This clone was detected only once. The rearrangement uses TRBV7-3 and TRBJ2-7, with 10 bases identical to TRBD2. Germline-derived CDR1 and CDR2 are SGHTA and FQGTGA. The V segment lost 2 bases and the J segment 5 bases; nucleotides outside the gene matches: 15. This CDR3 spans 18 amino acids. For the CDR3, the DNA is TGTGCCAGCAGCTTATATGGTCGTGGGACTAGCGAGTCCCACGAGCAGTACTTC. Its translation is CASSLYGRGTSESHEQYF.

V usage is TRBV4-3 and J usage is TRBJ2-1; tentatively, D is TRBD2 (5 bases). The V end lost 0 bases, the J end lost 7 bases, and 19 bases lay between the germline ends. Germline V lookup: CDR1 LGHNA, CDR2 YSLEER. This CDR3 is 17 amino acids long. As DNA, the CDR3 is TGCGCCAGCAGCCAAGACTTGAGGGCTAGCTCTCGTAATGAGCAGTTCTTC. Translating gives CASSQDLRASSRNEQFF.

CDR3 protein: CASSLRQGPSYEQYF. CDR3 in DNA: TGTGCCAGCAGCTTGAGACAGGGCCCCTCCTACGAGCAGTACTTC. J is TRBJ2-7 and V is TRBV7-2, with TRBD1 matching over 7 bases. V gave up 3 bases and J gave up 0 bases; unmatched junction bases: 5. This CDR3 contains 15 residues. The germline V gene has CDR1 SGHTA and CDR2 FQGNSA.

This chain links TRBV20-1 with TRBJ2-3; maybe TRBD2 (5 bases). V dropped 3 bases and J dropped 3 bases, with 19 bases sitting between them. Germline loops: CDR1 DFQATT, CDR2 SNEGSKA (reference sequence). The CDR3 sequence is 16 residues long. CDR3 coding DNA: TGCAGTGCTAGTTCGGGGAGAAACTCTGGGACAGATACGCAGTATTTT. Translation gives CSASSGRNSGTDTQYF.

This chain links TRBV23-1 with TRBJ1-1, with D maybe TRBD1 (6 bases). TRBV23-1 is an open reading frame whose function is uncertain. The V gene lost 0 bases and the J gene lost 11 bases, with 16 bases spanning the gap. There are 14 residues in the CDR3. CDR3 sequence (DNA): TGCGCCAGCAGTCAATCGGAGCTCTTGAGGGGGGCTTTCTTT. As protein: CASSQSELLRGAFF.

The chain has TRBV3-1 (or the pseudogene TRBV3-2) and TRBJ2-5; TRBD2 aligns across 7 bases. Losses at the gene ends were 7 bases for V and 5 bases for J; bases not matched to a gene: 7. The CDR3 runs 13 residues. Per germline, CDR1 LGHDT and CDR2 YNNKEL (reference sequence). In nucleotides, the CDR3 is TGTGCCAGCAAGGGAGGGCTCGAGGAGACCCAGTACTTC. Protein: CASKGGLEETQYF.

CDR3 loop: CASGGGGLQNEQFF. In DNA form, the CDR3 reads TGTGCCAGCGGCGGGGGGGGGCTCCAGAATGAGCAGTTCTTC. The chain links TRBV7-2 to TRBJ2-1; 9 nucleotides align to TRBD2. The CDR3 is 14 residues long. V lost 8 bases to trimming and J lost 7 bases; unmatched junction nucleotides: 9. CDR1 and CDR2 (germline): SGHTA, FQGNSA. The complete variable domain, with remaining parts taken from reference TRBV7-2 and TRBJ2-1, reads GAGVSQSPSNKVTEKGKDVELRCDPISGHTALYWYRQSLGQGLEFLIYFQGNSAPDKSGLPSDRFSAERTGGSVSTLTIQRTQQEDSAVYLCASGGGGLQNEQFFGPGTRLTVL.

V usage is TRBV20-1 and J usage is TRBJ2-1; 10 positions agree with TRBD2. The CDR3 sequence is 14 residues long. Unmatched junction bases numbered 8, after V lost 3 bases and J lost 9 bases. Germline CDR1 and CDR2: DFQATT and SNEGSKA (reference sequence). The CDR3 spells CSASGPSGGGEQFF. The CDR3 nucleotides are TGCAGTGCTAGTGGGCCTAGCGGGGGAGGTGAGCAGTTCTTC.

This chain connects TRBV5-1 to TRBJ2-1; 7 bases map to TRBD2. The CDR3 loop spans 14 amino acids. Germline V gives CDR1 SGHRS, CDR2 YFSETQ. V dropped 5 bases and J dropped 7; count of bases not matched to a gene: 9. Written as DNA, the CDR3 is TGCGCCAGCAGTTTGACGGGAGGCCATAATGAGCAGTTCTTC. Protein: CASSLTGGHNEQFF. Based on the CDR3 plus reference TRBV5-1 and TRBJ2-1, the full variable domain is KAGVTQTPRYLIKTRGQQVTLSCSPISGHRSVSWYQQTPGQGLQFLFEYFSETQRNKGNFPGRFSGRQFSNSRSEMNVSTLELGDSALYLCASSLTGGHNEQFFGPGTRLTVL.

The rearrangement links TRBV5-1 to TRBJ2-7, with 8 bases lining up with TRBD1. The trim removed 7 bases at V and 2 bases at J, leaving 11 bases unmatched. Per germline, CDR1 SGHRS and CDR2 YFSETQ. CDR3 length: 15 residues. This CDR3 reads CASGQDRGNAYEQYF. The CDR3 nucleotides read TGCGCCAGCGGACAAGACAGGGGAAACGCCTACGAGCAGTACTTC.

V gene TRBV7-2 combines with J gene TRBJ1-6, with TRBD1 as a possible D gene (5 bases). The CDR3 has 18 amino acids. The germline V and J ends were trimmed by 1 base and 0 bases, with 13 bases remaining between them. Germline CDR1 SGHTA, CDR2 FQGNSA. The CDR3 sequence: CASSLGRGGSSYNSPLHF. CDR3 nucleotides: TGTGCCAGCAGCTTAGGGCGGGGCGGGAGCTCCTATAATTCACCCCTCCACTTT.

The chain combines TRBV7-3 with TRBJ2-1; TRBD2 matches at 10 bases. Germline CDR1 and CDR2: SGHTA and FQGTGA. Losses at the gene ends were 5 bases for V and 7 bases for J; bases not matched to a gene: 11. The CDR3 totals 16 residues. CDR3 coding DNA: TGTGCCAGCAGCCAAACGCCTAGCGGGAGTCGGAATGAGCAGTTCTTC. It codes for CASSQTPSGSRNEQFF.

This chain links TRBV18 with TRBJ2-1; D not certain. Germline assignment: CDR1 KGHSH and CDR2 LQKENI. The CDR3 spans 13 residues. V was pared by 3 bases and J by 4 bases, with 7 bases between. For the CDR3, the DNA is TGTGCCAGCTCACCGTCAGTTTACAATGAGCAGTTCTTC. Translating it yields CASSPSVYNEQFF.

This clone was counted only a few times. The chain joins TRBV27 to TRBJ2-5, with D possibly matching TRBD2 (5 bases). The CDR3 length is 12 residues. The germline gives CDR1 MNHEY, CDR2 SMNVEV (reference sequence). Trimming took off 3 bases at V and 4 bases at J, with 6 bases between the two ends. The CDR3 protein is CASSLAGETQYF. CDR3 nucleotide sequence: TGTGCCAGCAGTTTGGCGGGAGAGACCCAGTACTTC.

Regarding this clone: One end of the junction does not line up with germline, which may come from a read error. The V call is TRBV6-2 or TRBV6-3, the J call TRBJ2-7; D uncertain. Germline V lookup: CDR1 MNHEY, CDR2 SVGEGT. The CDR3 covers 12 residues. This CDR3 is CASSPTARLYLF. In DNA, the CDR3 is TGTGCCAGCAGTCCAACAGCCCGTCTATACCTTTTC.

This clone was found once. The J gene is TRBJ2-5, the V gene TRBV6-5; tentatively, D is TRBD1 (5 bases). The V end was cut by 7 bases, the J end by 2 bases, with 14 bases between. CDR3 length: 14 amino acids. The germline V gene has CDR1 MNHEY and CDR2 SVGAGI. CDR3: CASNRRKQQETQYF. The DNA for the CDR3 is TGTGCCAGCAACAGGCGAAAACAACAAGAGACCCAGTACTTC.

This chain joins TRBV7-2 and TRBJ2-7; 10 positions agree with TRBD2. The CDR3 runs 17 residues. The J segment lost 4 bases and the V segment lost 1 base, leaving 10 bases of the junction unmatched. Looked up from germline, CDR1 is SGHTA and CDR2 is FQGNSA. The CDR3 reads CASSLVGSSGREYEQYF. For the CDR3, the DNA is TGTGCCAGCAGCTTAGTGGGTTCTAGCGGGAGAGAATACGAGCAGTACTTC.

This clone was counted only a few times. The V gene is TRBV10-3, the J gene TRBJ1-1, with 7 bases lining up with TRBD1. J lost 1 base, V lost 4 bases, and 9 bases had no gene match. Germline V gene sequence: CDR1 ENHRY, CDR2 SYGVKD. The CDR3 has 16 residues. Here the CDR3 DNA reads TGTGCCATCAGTGCCCCGGCAGGGACAGCGAACACTGAAGCTTTCTTT. Translating gives CAISAPAGTANTEAFF.

The V and J genes are TRBV2 and TRBJ1-5, with TRBD1 matching over 7 bases. The CDR3 is made up of 13 amino acids. After removal of 7 bases from V and 3 bases from J, the junction contained 3 bases not matched to a gene. Germline CDR1 and CDR2: SNHLY and FYNNEI. This chain's CDR3 is CASMGQNNQPQHF. The CDR3 coding sequence is TGTGCCAGCATGGGACAGAACAATCAGCCCCAGCATTTT.

This clone was seen only a few times. The rearrangement uses TRBV6-1 and TRBJ1-5, with 10 bases identical to TRBD1. The junction had 12 bases not matched to a gene; V was cut back by 4 bases and J by 0 bases. Germline values: CDR1 MNHNS, CDR2 SASEGT. This CDR3 has 19 amino acids. The CDR3 region is CASSATGQGRGDSNQPQHF. The CDR3 bases are TGTGCCAGCAGTGCAACGGGACAGGGGAGGGGAGATAGCAATCAGCCCCAGCATTTT.

The chain links TRBV28 to TRBJ2-1; TRBD1 agrees at 8 bases. V lost 3 bases and J lost 5; bases outside the gene matches: 6. The V gene's germline CDR1 is MDHEN and CDR2 SYDVKM. This CDR3 has 15 amino acids. The DNA for the CDR3 is TGTGCCAGCAGTTTTCCGACAGGGGCTCACAATGAGCAGTTCTTC. Translating gives CASSFPTGAHNEQFF.

The J gene is TRBJ2-1, the V gene TRBV28; 7 nucleotides agree with TRBD2. The ends lost 8 bases at V and 8 bases at J; junction bases unmatched: 9. Germline V CDR1 and CDR2: MDHEN, SYDVKM. The CDR3 length is 13 residues. The CDR3 region has the DNA TGTGCCAGCCAGCTTGGCGGGAGTGATGAGCAGTTCTTC. This codes for CASQLGGSDEQFF.